This TCR beta chain was captured in a study of T cells in Graves' hyperthyroidism and ophthalmopathy. This clonotype was seen a handful of times. Amplified TCR beta CDR3 regions derived from RNA transcripts. First-round RT-PCR with HTBI primers amplified the TCR CDR3 region. TCRdb reprocessed the multiplex PCR reads with MiXCR, giving one entry per CDR3 protein. Of some 600,000 distinct CDR3 sequences in the sample, roughly 14% were seen once. Germline CDR1 and CDR2: LGHDT and YNNKEL (reference sequence). This CDR3 comprises 14 residues. V dropped 7 bases and J dropped 5; count of bases not matched to a gene: 7.

The source of this sequence is a woman in her thirties with Graves' hyperthyroidism that later progressed to Graves' ophthalmopathy. The sample comprised blood. The V call is TRBV3-1, the J call TRBJ2-3; 9 nucleotides match TRBD2. The CDR3 loop is CASKASGIIDTQYF. DNA of the CDR3: TGTGCCAGCAAGGCTAGCGGGATAATAGATACGCAGTATTTT.